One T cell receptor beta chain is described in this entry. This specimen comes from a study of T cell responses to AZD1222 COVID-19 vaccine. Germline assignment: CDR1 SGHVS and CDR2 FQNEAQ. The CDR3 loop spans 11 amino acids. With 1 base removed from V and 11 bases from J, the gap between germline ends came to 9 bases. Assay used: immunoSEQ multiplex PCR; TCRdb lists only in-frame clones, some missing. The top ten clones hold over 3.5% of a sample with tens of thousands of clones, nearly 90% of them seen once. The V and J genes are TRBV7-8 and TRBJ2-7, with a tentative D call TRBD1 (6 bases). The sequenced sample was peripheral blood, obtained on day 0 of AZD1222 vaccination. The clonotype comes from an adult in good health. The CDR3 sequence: CASSLGTAEYF. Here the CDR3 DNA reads TGTGCCAGCAGCTTAGGGACAGCTGAGTACTTC.